The rows below give T cell receptor beta chains drawn from one sample of a study of identical twins. TCRdb used MiXCR to reprocess the 5' RACE reads, holding one entry per CDR3 protein. The table has approximately 260,000 distinct CDR3 sequences, about 8.5% seen once. This sample was also put to use in a study of yellow fever vaccine responses in identical twins.

Sample: CD8+ T cells sorted from blood. The source of these receptors is a woman aged 18 to 35 in good health. The CDR3 runs from the conserved cysteine through the conserved F or W. A D gene is named only where the DNA matches it firmly. Clone size is stated in some rows and not others, as once, few, many or a class when expanded.

clone size: few
D gene: NA
J gene: TRBJ2-1
V gene: TRBV28
CDR3 protein: CASSLSQYNEQFF
CDR3 DNA: TGTGCCAGCAGTTTGAGTCAGTACAATGAGCAGTTCTTC

clone size: many
D gene: TRBD2
J gene: TRBJ2-2
V gene: TRBV29-1
CDR3 protein: CSVLGLAENTGELFF
CDR3 DNA: TGCAGCGTCCTAGGACTAGCGGAAAACACCGGGGAGCTGTTTTTT

clone size: NA
D gene: NA
J gene: TRBJ2-2
V gene: TRBV9
CDR3 protein: CASSPGRNTGELFF
CDR3 DNA: TGTGCCAGCAGCCCGGGACGGAACACCGGGGAGCTGTTTTTT

clone size: many
D gene: NA
J gene: TRBJ2-7
V gene: TRBV4-1
CDR3 protein: CASSPAGSGPYEQYF
CDR3 DNA: TGCGCCAGCAGCCCAGCCGGGTCAGGCCCCTACGAGCAGTACTTC

clone size: NA
D gene: NA
J gene: TRBJ2-1
V gene: TRBV7-9
CDR3 protein: CASSLALGRLQDNEQFF
CDR3 DNA: TGTGCCAGCAGCTTAGCGCTGGGGCGACTGCAGGACAATGAGCAGTTCTTC

clone size: many
D gene: TRBD1
J gene: TRBJ2-5
V gene: TRBV29-1
CDR3 protein: CSVRGLETQYF
CDR3 DNA: TGCAGCGTTAGGGGGCTTGAGACCCAGTACTTC

clone size: many
D gene: TRBD2
J gene: TRBJ2-3
V gene: TRBV4-3
CDR3 protein: CASSQGDGRAEDTQYF
CDR3 DNA: TGCGCCAGCAGCCAAGGAGACGGGAGGGCCGAGGATACGCAGTATTTT

clone size: NA
D gene: NA
J gene: TRBJ2-7
V gene: TRBV28
CDR3 protein: CASRATVRTFYEQYF
CDR3 DNA: TGTGCCAGCAGGGCGACTGTTAGGACCTTCTACGAGCAGTACTTC

clone size: many
D gene: NA
J gene: TRBJ2-7
V gene: TRBV2
CDR3 protein: CASSGGTIGYEQYF
CDR3 DNA: TGTGCCAGCAGTGGGGGGACCATAGGCTACGAGCAGTACTTC

clone size: many
D gene: NA
J gene: TRBJ2-7
V gene: TRBV4-1
CDR3 protein: CASSRGGYEQYF
CDR3 DNA: TGCGCCAGCAGTCGAGGGGGTTACGAGCAGTACTTC

clone size: many
D gene: NA
J gene: TRBJ2-2
V gene: TRBV5-6
CDR3 protein: CASSLPNTGELFF
CDR3 DNA: TGTGCCAGCAGCTTACCGAACACCGGGGAGCTGTTTTTT

clone size: NA
D gene: NA
J gene: TRBJ2-3
V gene: TRBV6-5
CDR3 protein: CASNLEYF
CDR3 DNA: TGTGCCAGCAACCTCGAGTATTTT

clone size: NA
D gene: NA
J gene: TRBJ1-2
V gene: TRBV7-8
CDR3 protein: CASSLAGRVNYGYTF
CDR3 DNA: TGTGCCAGCAGCTTAGCGGGGCGGGTTAACTATGGCTACACCTTC

clone size: NA
D gene: NA
J gene: TRBJ2-4
V gene: TRBV7-9
CDR3 protein: CASSRLEGAGVNF
CDR3 DNA: TGTGCCAGCAGCCGGCTGGAGGGGGCGGGGGTCAACTTC

clone size: few
D gene: NA
J gene: TRBJ2-3
V gene: TRBV11-3
CDR3 protein: CASSFHSSTDTQYF
CDR3 DNA: TGTGCCAGCAGCTTTCACTCTAGCACAGATACGCAGTATTTT

clone size: NA
D gene: NA
J gene: TRBJ2-7
V gene: TRBV6-5
CDR3 protein: CASSYGAFSYEQYF
CDR3 DNA: TGTGCCAGCAGTTACGGGGCCTTCTCCTACGAGCAGTACTTC

clone size: NA
D gene: NA
J gene: TRBJ1-2
V gene: TRBV29-1
CDR3 protein: CSVDPGQGHANYGYTF
CDR3 DNA: TGCAGCGTAGATCCGGGACAAGGGCACGCTAACTATGGCTACACCTTC

clone size: many
D gene: TRBD2
J gene: TRBJ2-3
V gene: TRBV20-1
CDR3 protein: CSARPHLAGTSTDTQYF
CDR3 DNA: TGCAGTGCTAGACCTCACCTAGCGGGAACTAGCACAGATACGCAGTATTTT

clone size: few
D gene: NA
J gene: TRBJ2-7
V gene: TRBV11-1
CDR3 protein: CASSSAEGAKPRRFEQYF
CDR3 DNA: TGTGCCAGCAGCAGCGCTGAGGGCGCTAAGCCCAGGCGGTTCGAGCAGTACTTC

clone size: NA
D gene: NA
J gene: TRBJ2-1
V gene: TRBV19
CDR3 protein: CASSYDSNNEQFF
CDR3 DNA: TGTGCCAGTAGTTACGACTCGAACAATGAGCAGTTCTTC

clone size: NA
D gene: NA
J gene: TRBJ2-5
V gene: TRBV24-1
CDR3 protein: CATSDLEETQYF
CDR3 DNA: TGTGCCACCAGTGACCTCGAAGAGACCCAGTACTTC

clone size: NA
D gene: NA
J gene: TRBJ1-1
V gene: TRBV29-1
CDR3 protein: CSVEDRQGLNTEAFF
CDR3 DNA: TGCAGCGTTGAAGATCGTCAGGGGCTAAACACTGAAGCTTTCTTT

clone size: NA
D gene: NA
J gene: TRBJ2-5
V gene: TRBV6-5
CDR3 protein: CASSYWGSTATGETQYF
CDR3 DNA: TGTGCCAGCAGTTACTGGGGATCGACAGCGACAGGAGAGACCCAGTACTTC

clone size: many
D gene: NA
J gene: TRBJ2-1
V gene: TRBV7-8
CDR3 protein: CASRPGPSSYNEQFF
CDR3 DNA: TGTGCCAGCAGACCGGGACCCAGCTCCTACAATGAGCAGTTCTTC